Sequencing of this T cell receptor (beta chain) was carried out in a study of T-cell reconstitution after alpha-beta-depleted transplantation in children. A few counts support this clonotype. This CDR3 contains 12 residues. The V gene lost 7 bases and the J gene lost 1 base, with 10 bases spanning the gap. Germline CDR1 reads SQVTM; CDR2 reads ANQGSEA. Unique molecular identifiers featured in how the TCRbeta library was prepared. One entry per CDR3 protein results from TCRdb running MiXCR on the PCR reads. The table has roughly 200,000 distinct CDR3 sequences, under 8.5% seen once. This rearrangement joins TRBV29-1 to TRBJ2-5; tentative D call: TRBD2 (6 bases). The sequences come from PBMCs, mostly from graft donor cells, collected 360 days after TCRalphabeta/CD19-depleted stem cell transplant. The sequence derives from a male patient aged 2-9 years who had a stem cell transplant for acute myeloid leukemia, so the T cells may come from the graft donor. DNA for the CDR3: TGCAGCGCACAAGCGGGCCAAGAGACCCAGTACTTC. It codes for CSAQAGQETQYF.